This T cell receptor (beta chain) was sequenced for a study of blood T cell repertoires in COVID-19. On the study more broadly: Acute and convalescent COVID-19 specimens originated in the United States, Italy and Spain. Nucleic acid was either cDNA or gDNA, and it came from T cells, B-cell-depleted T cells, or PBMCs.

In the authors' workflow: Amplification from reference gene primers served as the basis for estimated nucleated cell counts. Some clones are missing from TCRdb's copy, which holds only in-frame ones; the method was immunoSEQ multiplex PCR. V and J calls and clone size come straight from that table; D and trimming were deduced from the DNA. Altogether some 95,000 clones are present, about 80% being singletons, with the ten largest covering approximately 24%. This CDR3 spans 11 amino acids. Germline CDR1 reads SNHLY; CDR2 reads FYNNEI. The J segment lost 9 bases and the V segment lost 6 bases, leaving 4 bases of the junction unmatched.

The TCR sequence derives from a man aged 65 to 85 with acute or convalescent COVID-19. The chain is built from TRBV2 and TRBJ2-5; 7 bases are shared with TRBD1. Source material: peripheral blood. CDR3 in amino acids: CASRSDRAQYF. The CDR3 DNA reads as TGTGCCAGCAGGTCAGACAGGGCCCAGTACTTC.